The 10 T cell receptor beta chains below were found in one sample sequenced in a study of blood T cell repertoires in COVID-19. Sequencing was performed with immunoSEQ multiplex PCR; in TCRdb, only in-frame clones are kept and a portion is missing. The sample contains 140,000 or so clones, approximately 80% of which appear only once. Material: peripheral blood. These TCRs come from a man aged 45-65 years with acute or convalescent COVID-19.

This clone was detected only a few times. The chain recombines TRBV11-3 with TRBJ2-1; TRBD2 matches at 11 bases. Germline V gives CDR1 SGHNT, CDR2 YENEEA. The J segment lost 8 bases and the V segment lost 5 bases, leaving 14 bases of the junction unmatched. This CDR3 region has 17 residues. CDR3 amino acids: CASSPTSGISPRDEQFF. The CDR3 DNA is TGTGCCAGCAGCCCGACTAGCGGGATTTCCCCACGAGATGAGCAGTTCTTC.

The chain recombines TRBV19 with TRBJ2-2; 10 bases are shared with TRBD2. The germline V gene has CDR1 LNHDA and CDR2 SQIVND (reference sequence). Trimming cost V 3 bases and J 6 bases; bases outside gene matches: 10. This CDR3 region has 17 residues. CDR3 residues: CASSINRLAGDPGELFF. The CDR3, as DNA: TGTGCCAGTAGTATCAACCGCCTAGCGGGGGACCCCGGGGAGCTGTTTTTT.

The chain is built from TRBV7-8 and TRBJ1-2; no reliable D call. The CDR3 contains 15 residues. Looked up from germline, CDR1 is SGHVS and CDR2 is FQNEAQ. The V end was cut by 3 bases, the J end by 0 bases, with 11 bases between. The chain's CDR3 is CASSFLRSANYGYTF. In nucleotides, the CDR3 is TGTGCCAGCAGCTTTCTGAGGTCGGCTAACTATGGCTACACCTTC.

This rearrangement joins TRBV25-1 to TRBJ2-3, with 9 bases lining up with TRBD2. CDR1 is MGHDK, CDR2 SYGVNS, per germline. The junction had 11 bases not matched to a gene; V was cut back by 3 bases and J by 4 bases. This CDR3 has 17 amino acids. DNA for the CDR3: TGTGCCAGCAGTGATTTCCAGCGGGGGGCCCTTTCAGATACGCAGTATTTT. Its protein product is CASSDFQRGALSDTQYF.

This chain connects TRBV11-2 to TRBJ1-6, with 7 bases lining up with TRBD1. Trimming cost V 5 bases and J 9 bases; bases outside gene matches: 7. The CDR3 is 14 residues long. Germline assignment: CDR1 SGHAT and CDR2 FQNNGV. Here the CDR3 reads CASSPDRALSPLHF. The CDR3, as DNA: TGTGCCAGCAGCCCCGACAGGGCTCTTTCACCCCTCCACTTT.

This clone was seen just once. In DNA, the CDR3 is TGTGCCAGCAGCAGAACAGGGGGCAATGAGCAGTTCTTC. It yields the protein CASSRTGGNEQFF. The V and J genes are TRBV9 and TRBJ2-1, with 8 bases that match TRBD1. This CDR3 is built from 13 residues. Germline lookup yields CDR1 SGDLS and CDR2 YYNGEE. J lost 6 bases, V lost 4 bases, and 3 bases had no gene match.

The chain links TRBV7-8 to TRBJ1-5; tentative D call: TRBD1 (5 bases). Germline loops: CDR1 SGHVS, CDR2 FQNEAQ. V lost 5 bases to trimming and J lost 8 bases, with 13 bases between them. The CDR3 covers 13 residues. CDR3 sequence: CASSLGGSEPQHF. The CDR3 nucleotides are TGTGCCAGCAGCCTCGGGGGATCGGAGCCCCAGCATTTT.

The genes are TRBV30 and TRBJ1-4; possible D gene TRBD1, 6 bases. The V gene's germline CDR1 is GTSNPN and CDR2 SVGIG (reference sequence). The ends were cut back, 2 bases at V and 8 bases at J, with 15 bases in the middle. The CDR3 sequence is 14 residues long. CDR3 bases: TGTGCCTGGAGTCGGGCACAGGGTCGCGAAAAACTGTTTTTT. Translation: CAWSRAQGREKLFF.

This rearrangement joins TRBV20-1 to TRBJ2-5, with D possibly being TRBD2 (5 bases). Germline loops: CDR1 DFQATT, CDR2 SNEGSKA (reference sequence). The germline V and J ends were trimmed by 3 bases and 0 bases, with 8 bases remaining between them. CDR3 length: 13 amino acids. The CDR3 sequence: CSASLLDQETQYF. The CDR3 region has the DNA TGCAGTGCTAGTTTACTAGACCAAGAGACCCAGTACTTC.

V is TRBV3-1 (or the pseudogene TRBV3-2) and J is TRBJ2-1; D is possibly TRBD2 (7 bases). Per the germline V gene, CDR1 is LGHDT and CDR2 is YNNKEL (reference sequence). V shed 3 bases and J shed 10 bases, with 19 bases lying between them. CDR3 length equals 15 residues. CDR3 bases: TGTGCCAGCAGCCAGCCTCGGGGGGCCATCCCCGAGCAGTTCTTC. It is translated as CASSQPRGAIPEQFF.